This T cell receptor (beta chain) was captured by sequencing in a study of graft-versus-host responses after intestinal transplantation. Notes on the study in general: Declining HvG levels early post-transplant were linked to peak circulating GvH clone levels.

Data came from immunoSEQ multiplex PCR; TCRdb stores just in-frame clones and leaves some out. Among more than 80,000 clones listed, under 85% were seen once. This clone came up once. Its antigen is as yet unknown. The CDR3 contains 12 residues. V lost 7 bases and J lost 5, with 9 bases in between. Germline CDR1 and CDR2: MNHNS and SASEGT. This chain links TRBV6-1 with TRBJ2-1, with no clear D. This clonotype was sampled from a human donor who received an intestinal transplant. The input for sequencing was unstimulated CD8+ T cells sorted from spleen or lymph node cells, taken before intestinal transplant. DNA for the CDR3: TGTGCCAGCACCCCAGACGACAATGAGCAGTTCTTC. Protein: CASTPDDNEQFF.